The rows below give T cell receptor beta chains drawn from one sample of a study of beta chain features in type 1 diabetes. The method was immunoSEQ multiplex PCR; TCRdb's version includes in-frame clones alone and lacks a portion of them. The data show some 660,000 clones, about 14% seen once. Sequenced material: naive CD4+ T cells from blood. The receptors were sampled from a man in his late teens or twenties with type 1 diabetes. The CDR3 runs from the conserved cysteine through the conserved F or W. Each record gives: clone size, D gene, J gene, V gene, CDR3 DNA, CDR3 protein. A D gene is named only where the DNA matches it firmly. The size field is filled for only some rows; it gives once, few, many or a size class.

clone size: .; D gene: .; J gene: TRBJ2-1; V gene: TRBV28; CDR3 DNA: TGTGCCAGCAGCCTAGCGGGTGTCGGACAGGGCTACAATGAGCAGTTCTTC; CDR3 protein: CASSLAGVGQGYNEQFF
clone size: .; D gene: TRBD1; J gene: TRBJ2-1; V gene: TRBV29-1; CDR3 DNA: TGCAGCGTTGACCTCAGGGGGATGCCCCAGTTCTTC; CDR3 protein: CSVDLRGMPQFF
clone size: .; D gene: .; J gene: TRBJ2-7; V gene: TRBV11-2; CDR3 DNA: TGTGCCAGCAGCTTAGGGAAGGACAGTGCTTTTTACGAGCAGTACTTC; CDR3 protein: CASSLGKDSAFYEQYF
clone size: .; D gene: .; J gene: TRBJ1-1; V gene: TRBV9; CDR3 DNA: TGTGCCAGCAGCGACGCTTTCGGGGCTGAAGCTTTCTTT; CDR3 protein: CASSDAFGAEAFF
clone size: .; D gene: .; J gene: TRBJ2-3; V gene: TRBV7-2; CDR3 DNA: TGTGCCAGCAGCTTACAGGGATCAGATACGCAGTATTTT; CDR3 protein: CASSLQGSDTQYF
clone size: .; D gene: TRBD2; J gene: TRBJ2-3; V gene: TRBV7-2; CDR3 DNA: TGTGCCAGCAGCTTAGCGCGGGGGGGCCGCACAGATACGCAGTATTTT; CDR3 protein: CASSLARGGRTDTQYF
clone size: few; D gene: .; J gene: TRBJ1-2; V gene: TRBV4-2; CDR3 DNA: TGTGCCAGCAGCCCGGTCCCTCCTGTTGGCTACACCTTC; CDR3 protein: CASSPVPPVGYTF
clone size: .; D gene: .; J gene: TRBJ1-4; V gene: TRBV5-6; CDR3 DNA: TGTGCCAGCAGCTTGGCGAGGACTGAAAAACTGTTTTTT; CDR3 protein: CASSLARTEKLFF
clone size: few; D gene: .; J gene: TRBJ1-2; V gene: TRBV4-1; CDR3 DNA: TGCGCCAGCAGCCAAGGCCTGACAAAGGATTATGGCTACACCTTC; CDR3 protein: CASSQGLTKDYGYTF
clone size: .; D gene: .; J gene: TRBJ1-6; V gene: TRBV2; CDR3 DNA: TGTGCCAGCAGTGAGGAGGTCAGTTCACCCCTCCACTTT; CDR3 protein: CASSEEVSSPLHF
clone size: .; D gene: .; J gene: TRBJ1-5; V gene: TRBV9; CDR3 DNA: TGTGCCAGCAGCGTAGAGTCACAGCCCCAGCATTTT; CDR3 protein: CASSVESQPQHF
clone size: few; D gene: .; J gene: TRBJ2-7; V gene: TRBV4-3; CDR3 DNA: TGCGCCAGCAGCCAAGAATTGGCAGGGATGAACGAGCAGTACTTC; CDR3 protein: CASSQELAGMNEQYF
clone size: .; D gene: .; J gene: TRBJ2-1; V gene: TRBV7-9; CDR3 DNA: TGTGCCAGCAGCCCTGTGGGTAGGACCTACAATGAGCAGTTCTTC; CDR3 protein: CASSPVGRTYNEQFF
clone size: many; D gene: .; J gene: TRBJ2-1; V gene: TRBV14; CDR3 DNA: TGTGCCAGCAGCCTCTACAATGAGCAGTTCTTC; CDR3 protein: CASSLYNEQFF
clone size: .; D gene: .; J gene: TRBJ1-2; V gene: TRBV11-1; CDR3 DNA: TGTGCCAGCAGTTCAAACAGGGCAGGCCATGGCTACACCTTC; CDR3 protein: CASSSNRAGHGYTF
clone size: .; D gene: .; J gene: TRBJ2-7; V gene: TRBV10-1; CDR3 DNA: TGCGCCAGCAGTTTGGACGGATCCTACGAGCAGTACTTC; CDR3 protein: CASSLDGSYEQYF